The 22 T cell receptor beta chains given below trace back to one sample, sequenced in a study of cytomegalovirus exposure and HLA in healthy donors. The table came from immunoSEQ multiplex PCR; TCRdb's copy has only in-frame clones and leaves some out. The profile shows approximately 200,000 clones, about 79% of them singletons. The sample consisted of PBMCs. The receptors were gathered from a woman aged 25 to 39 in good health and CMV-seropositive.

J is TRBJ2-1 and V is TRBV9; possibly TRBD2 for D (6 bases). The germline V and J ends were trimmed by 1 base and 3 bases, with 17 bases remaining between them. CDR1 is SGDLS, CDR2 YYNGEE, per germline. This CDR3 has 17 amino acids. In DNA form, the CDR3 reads TGTGCCAGCAGCGTAAGGCTCGGCGGGGTAAACTACAATGAGCAGTTCTTC. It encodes CASSVRLGGVNYNEQFF.

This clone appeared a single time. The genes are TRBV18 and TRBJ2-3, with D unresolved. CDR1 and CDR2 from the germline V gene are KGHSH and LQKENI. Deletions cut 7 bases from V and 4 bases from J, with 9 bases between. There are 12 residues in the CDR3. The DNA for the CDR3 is TGTGCCAGCTTCAACCCGGCAGATACGCAGTATTTT. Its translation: CASFNPADTQYF.

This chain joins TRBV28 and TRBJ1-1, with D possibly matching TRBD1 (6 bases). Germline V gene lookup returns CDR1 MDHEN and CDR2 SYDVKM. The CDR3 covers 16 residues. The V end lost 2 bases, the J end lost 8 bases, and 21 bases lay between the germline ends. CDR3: CASSLRPSTTGREAFF. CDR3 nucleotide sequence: TGTGCCAGCAGTTTAAGGCCTTCTACGACAGGTCGGGAAGCTTTCTTT.

The CDR3 is CASSYSSSGSYNEQFF. Here the CDR3 DNA reads TGTGCCAGCAGTTACTCCTCTAGCGGCTCCTACAATGAGCAGTTCTTC. The chain links TRBV6-5 to TRBJ2-1, with 7 positions matching TRBD2. Losses at the gene ends were 0 bases for V and 0 bases for J; bases not matched to a gene: 2. The germline V gene has CDR1 MNHEY and CDR2 SVGAGI. CDR3 length: 16 residues.

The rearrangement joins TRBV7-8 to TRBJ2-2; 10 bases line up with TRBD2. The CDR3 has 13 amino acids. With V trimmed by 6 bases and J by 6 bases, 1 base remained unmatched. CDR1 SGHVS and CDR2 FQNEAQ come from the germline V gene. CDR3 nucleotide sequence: TGTGCCAGCAGGCTAGCGGGAGCCGGGGAGCTGTTTTTT. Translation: CASRLAGAGELFF.

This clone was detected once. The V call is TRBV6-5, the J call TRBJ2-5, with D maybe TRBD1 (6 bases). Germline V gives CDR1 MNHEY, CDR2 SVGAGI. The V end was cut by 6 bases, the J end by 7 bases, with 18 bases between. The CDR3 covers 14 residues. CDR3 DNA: TGTGCCAGCAGGAAGGAAGGGCGAGGGGGGACCCAGTACTTC. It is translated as CASRKEGRGGTQYF.

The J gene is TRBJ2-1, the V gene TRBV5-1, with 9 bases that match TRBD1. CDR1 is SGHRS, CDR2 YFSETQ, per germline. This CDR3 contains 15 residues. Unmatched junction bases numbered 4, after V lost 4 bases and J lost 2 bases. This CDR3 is CASSIGTGPYNEQFF. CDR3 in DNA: TGCGCCAGCAGCATAGGGACAGGGCCCTACAATGAGCAGTTCTTC.

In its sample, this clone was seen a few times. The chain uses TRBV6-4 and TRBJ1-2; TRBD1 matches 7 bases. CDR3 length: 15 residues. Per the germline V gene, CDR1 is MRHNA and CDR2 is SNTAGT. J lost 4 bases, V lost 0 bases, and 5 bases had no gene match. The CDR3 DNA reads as TGTGCCAGCAGTGACTCTGGGACAGTCCCCTATGGCTACACCTTC. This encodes CASSDSGTVPYGYTF.

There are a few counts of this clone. This CDR3 is CASSVTGAHTEAFF. The CDR3 bases are TGCGCCAGCAGCGTAACAGGGGCCCACACTGAAGCTTTCTTT. V and J are TRBV5-1 and TRBJ1-1, with 7 bases aligning to TRBD1. From germline, CDR1 is SGHRS and CDR2 YFSETQ. Trimming at V came to 4 bases and at J to 3 bases, leaving 6 bases not matched to a gene. The CDR3 totals 14 residues.

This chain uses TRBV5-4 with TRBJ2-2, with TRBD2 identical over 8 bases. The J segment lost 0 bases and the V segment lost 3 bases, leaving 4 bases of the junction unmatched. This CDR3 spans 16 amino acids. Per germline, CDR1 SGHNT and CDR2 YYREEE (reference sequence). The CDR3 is CASSSGGPTNTGELFF. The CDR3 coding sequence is TGTGCCAGCAGCTCGGGAGGGCCAACGAACACCGGGGAGCTGTTTTTT.

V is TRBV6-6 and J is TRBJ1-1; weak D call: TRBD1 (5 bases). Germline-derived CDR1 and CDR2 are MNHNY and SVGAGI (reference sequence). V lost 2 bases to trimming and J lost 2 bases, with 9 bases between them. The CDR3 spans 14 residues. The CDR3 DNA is TGTGCCAGCAGTTACATGACAGCAAACACTGAAGCTTTCTTT. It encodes CASSYMTANTEAFF.

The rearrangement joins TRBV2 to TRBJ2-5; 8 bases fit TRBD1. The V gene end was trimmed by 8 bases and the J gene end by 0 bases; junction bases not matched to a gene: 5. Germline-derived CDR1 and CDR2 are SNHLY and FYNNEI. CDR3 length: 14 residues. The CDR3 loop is CASSRDRYQETQYF. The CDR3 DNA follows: TGTGCCAGCTCCCGGGACAGGTACCAAGAGACCCAGTACTTC.

The CDR3 DNA reads as TGTGCCGGGAATTCCGGGACAGGGGGCTACGAGCAGTACTTC. It yields the protein CAGNSGTGGYEQYF. This rearrangement joins TRBV30 to TRBJ2-7; 11 bases are shared with TRBD1. Germline V lookup: CDR1 GTSNPN, CDR2 SVGIG (reference sequence). The CDR3 is 14 residues long. V shed 8 bases, J shed 3 bases, and the junction held 9 bases outside the gene matches.

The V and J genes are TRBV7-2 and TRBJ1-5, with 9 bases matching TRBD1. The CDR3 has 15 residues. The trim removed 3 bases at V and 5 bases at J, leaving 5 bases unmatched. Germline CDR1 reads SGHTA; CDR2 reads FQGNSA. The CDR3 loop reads CASSFTGGFDQPQHF. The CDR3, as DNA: TGTGCCAGCAGCTTTACAGGGGGCTTCGATCAGCCCCAGCATTTT.

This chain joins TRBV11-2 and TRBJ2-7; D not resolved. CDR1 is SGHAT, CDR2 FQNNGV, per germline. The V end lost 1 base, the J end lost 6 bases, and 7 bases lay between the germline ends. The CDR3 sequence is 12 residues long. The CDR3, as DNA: TGTGCCAGCAGCTTAGGTCGGAGCGAGCAGTACTTC. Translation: CASSLGRSEQYF.

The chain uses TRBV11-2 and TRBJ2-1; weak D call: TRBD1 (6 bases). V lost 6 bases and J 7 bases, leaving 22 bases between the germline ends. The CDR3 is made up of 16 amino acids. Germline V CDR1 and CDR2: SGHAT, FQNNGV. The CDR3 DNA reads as TGTGCCAGCAGTCTTGACAGGCCGAGGGCTAGTAATGAGCAGTTCTTC. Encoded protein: CASSLDRPRASNEQFF.

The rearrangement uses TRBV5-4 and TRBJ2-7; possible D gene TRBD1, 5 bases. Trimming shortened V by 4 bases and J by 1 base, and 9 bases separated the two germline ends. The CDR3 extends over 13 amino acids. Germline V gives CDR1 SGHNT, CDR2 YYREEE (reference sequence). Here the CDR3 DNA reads TGTGCCAGCAGCCCGGACACGTCCTACGAGCAGTACTTC. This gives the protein CASSPDTSYEQYF.

The CDR3 DNA reads as TGTGCCAGTAGTCGGACTAGGGGAGGCTGGGTCACTGAAGCTTTCTTT. This translates into CASSRTRGGWVTEAFF. The chain joins TRBV19 to TRBJ1-1; maybe TRBD1 (5 bases). There are 16 residues in the CDR3. CDR1 is LNHDA and CDR2 is SQIVND in the germline V gene (reference sequence). Trimming took 5 bases from V and 4 from J, leaving 20 bases between them.

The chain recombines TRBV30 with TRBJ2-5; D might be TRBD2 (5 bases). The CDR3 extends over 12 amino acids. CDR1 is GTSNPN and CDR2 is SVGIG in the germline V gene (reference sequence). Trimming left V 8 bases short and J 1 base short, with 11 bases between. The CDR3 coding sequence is TGTGCCCTAGGGAGCGGCCAAGAGACCCAGTACTTC. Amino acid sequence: CALGSGQETQYF. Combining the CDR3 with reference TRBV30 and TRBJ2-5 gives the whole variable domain SQTIHQWPATLVQPVGSPLSLECTVEGTSNPNLYWYRQAAGRGLQLLFYSVGIGQISSEVPQNLSASRPQDRQFILSSKKLLLSDSGFYLCALGSGQETQYFGPGTRLLVL.

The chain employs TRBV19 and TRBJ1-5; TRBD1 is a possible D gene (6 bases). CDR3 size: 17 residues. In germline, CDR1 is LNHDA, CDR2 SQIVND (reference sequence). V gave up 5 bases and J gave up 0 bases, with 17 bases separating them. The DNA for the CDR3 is TGTGCCAGTAGTCCCAAGGCTGGGGGGGCTAGCAATCAGCCCCAGCATTTT. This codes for CASSPKAGGASNQPQHF.

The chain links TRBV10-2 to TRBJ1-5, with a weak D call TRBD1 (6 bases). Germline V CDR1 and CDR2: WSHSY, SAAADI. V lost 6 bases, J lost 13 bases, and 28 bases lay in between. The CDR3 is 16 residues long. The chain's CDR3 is CASRGISNRVGERQHF. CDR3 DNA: TGCGCCAGCAGGGGGATATCTAACAGGGTCGGAGAAAGGCAGCATTTT.

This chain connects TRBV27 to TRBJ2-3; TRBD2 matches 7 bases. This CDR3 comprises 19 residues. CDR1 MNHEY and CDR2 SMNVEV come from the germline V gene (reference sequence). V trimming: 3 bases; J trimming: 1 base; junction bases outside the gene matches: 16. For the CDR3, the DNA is TGTGCCAGCAGTTTTTCGCGGGAGAGCCATTTATTTCGCACAGATACGCAGTATTTT. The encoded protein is CASSFSRESHLFRTDTQYF.